The entry that follows covers one T cell receptor beta chain sequence. Its antigen is unknown. Sequencing used immunoSEQ multiplex PCR; TCRdb keeps in-frame clones, though not all of them. The sample lists tens of thousands of clones; more than 75% were seen once. This specimen comes from a study of OX40 agonist ivuxolimab in advanced cancers. Background on the study: The dose-escalation cohort had hepatocellular carcinoma, melanoma, renal cell or head and neck cancer. General study findings and limits: Which antigen the expanded peripheral T cells recognized is unknown. Mean expanded clone counts were higher in CD8+ than CD4+ T cells.

Samples of blood were obtained at baseline, on cycle 4 day 1, and on cycle 7 day 1. This CDR3 comprises 15 residues. CDR1 and CDR2 (germline): SGHNT, YYREEE (reference sequence). V lost 4 bases and J lost 2; bases outside the gene matches: 4. The sample was CD4+ or CD8+ T cells sorted from blood, taken in a trial of the OX40 agonist ivuxolimab. This chain links TRBV5-4 with TRBJ2-2; 8 positions match TRBD1. The receptor comes from an adult with an advanced solid tumor such as melanoma, head and neck, liver or kidney cancer. CDR3 DNA: TGTGCCAGCAGCCGGACAGGGTTAAACACCGGGGAGCTGTTTTTT. Translating it yields CASSRTGLNTGELFF. Full variable domain (outside the CDR3, taken from reference TRBV5-4 and TRBJ2-2): ETGVTQSPTHLIKTRGQQVTLRCSSQSGHNTVSWYQQALGQGPQFIFQYYREEENGRGNFPPRFSGLQFPNYSSELNVNALELDDSALYLCASSRTGLNTGELFFGEGSRLTVL.